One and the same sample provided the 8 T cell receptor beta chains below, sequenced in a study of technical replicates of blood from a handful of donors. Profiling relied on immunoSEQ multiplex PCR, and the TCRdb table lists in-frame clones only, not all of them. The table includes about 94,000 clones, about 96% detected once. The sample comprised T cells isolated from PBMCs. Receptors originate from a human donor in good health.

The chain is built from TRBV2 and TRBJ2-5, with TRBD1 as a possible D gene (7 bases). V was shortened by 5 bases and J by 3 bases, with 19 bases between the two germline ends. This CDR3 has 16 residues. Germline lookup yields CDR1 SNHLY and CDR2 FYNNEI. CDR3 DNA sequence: TGTGCCAGCAGTACGCCCAGGGGGGAGCGGGAAGAGACCCAGTACTTC. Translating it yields CASSTPRGEREETQYF.

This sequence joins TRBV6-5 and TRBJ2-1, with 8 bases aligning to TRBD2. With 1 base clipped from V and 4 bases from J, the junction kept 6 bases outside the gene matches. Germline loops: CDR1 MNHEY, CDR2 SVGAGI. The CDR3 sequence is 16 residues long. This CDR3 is CASSYLERGTYNEQFF. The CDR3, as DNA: TGTGCCAGCAGTTACTTAGAGCGGGGGACTTACAATGAGCAGTTCTTC.

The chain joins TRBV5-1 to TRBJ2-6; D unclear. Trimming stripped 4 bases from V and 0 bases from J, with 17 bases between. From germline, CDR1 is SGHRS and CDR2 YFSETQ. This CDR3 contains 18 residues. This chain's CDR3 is CASSAPIHLSSGANVLTF. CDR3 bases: TGCGCCAGCAGCGCCCCCATCCACTTAAGCTCTGGGGCCAACGTCCTGACTTTC.

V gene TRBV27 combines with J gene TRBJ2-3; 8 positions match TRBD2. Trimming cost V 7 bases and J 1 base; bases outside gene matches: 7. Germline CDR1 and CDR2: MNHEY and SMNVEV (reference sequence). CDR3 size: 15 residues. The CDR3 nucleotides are TGTGCCAGCAATACGGGACTAGGACGCACAGATACGCAGTATTTT. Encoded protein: CASNTGLGRTDTQYF.

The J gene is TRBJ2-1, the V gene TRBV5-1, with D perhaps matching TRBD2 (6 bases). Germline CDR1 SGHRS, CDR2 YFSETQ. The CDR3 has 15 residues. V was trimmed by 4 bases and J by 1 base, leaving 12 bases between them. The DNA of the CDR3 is TGCGCCAGCAGCGAAGTAGGACTATCCTACAATGAGCAGTTCTTC. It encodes CASSEVGLSYNEQFF.

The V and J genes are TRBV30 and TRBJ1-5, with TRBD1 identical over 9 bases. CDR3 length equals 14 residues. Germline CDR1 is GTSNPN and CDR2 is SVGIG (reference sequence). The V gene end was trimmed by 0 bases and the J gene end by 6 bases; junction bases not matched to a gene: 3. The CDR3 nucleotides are TGTGCCTGGAGTGTAGAACAGGGGGCTCAGCCCCAGCATTTT. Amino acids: CAWSVEQGAQPQHF.

In DNA form, the CDR3 reads TGTGCCAGCAGCACTAGCGGAACCAATGAGCAGTTCTTC. As protein: CASSTSGTNEQFF. V gene TRBV28 combines with J gene TRBJ2-1; 8 bases match TRBD2. Germline CDR1 reads MDHEN; CDR2 reads SYDVKM. With V trimmed by 6 bases and J by 6 bases, 4 bases remained unmatched. The CDR3 runs to 13 residues.

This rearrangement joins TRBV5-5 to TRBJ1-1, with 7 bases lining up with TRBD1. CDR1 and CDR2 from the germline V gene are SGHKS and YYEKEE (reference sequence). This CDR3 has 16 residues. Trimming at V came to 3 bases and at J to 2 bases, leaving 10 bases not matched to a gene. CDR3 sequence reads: CASSSQGGPINTEAFF. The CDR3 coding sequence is TGTGCCAGCAGCTCTCAAGGGGGCCCGATAAACACTGAAGCTTTCTTT.